The rows below give T cell receptor beta chains drawn from one sample of a study of cytomegalovirus exposure and HLA in healthy donors. Only in-frame clones appear in the TCRdb table, and some are missing; sequencing was by immunoSEQ multiplex PCR. The data show 150,000 to 200,000 clones, with about four fifths seen just once and 1.6% held by the top ten. The sequencing input was PBMCs. The source is a woman in her fifties or sixties in good health and CMV-seronegative. The conserved cysteine and the conserved F or W are not part of the CDR3 here. Clone size is given for some rows only: seen once, a few or many times, or a class if the clone is expanded.

clone size | J gene | V gene | CDR3 protein
- | TRBJ1-1 | TRBV4-3 | ASSQIRGGGVNTEAF
- | TRBJ2-1 | TRBV5-6 | ASSSDGTSNGYNEQF
once | TRBJ2-3 | TRBV7-2 | ASSLGRAGGVGTDTQY
- | TRBJ2-5 | TRBV10-3 | AIRTGGGQTQY
- | TRBJ2-3 | TRBV7-9 | ASSSARQRSTDTQY
- | TRBJ2-7 | TRBV5-4 | ASKGQGGYEQY
- | TRBJ2-1 | TRBV23-1 | ASHKGLGLDVSGEQF
- | TRBJ2-1 | TRBV18 | ASSPRDIRTSGTYEQF
- | TRBJ2-3 | TRBV18 | ASSPNGIPSTDTQY
- | TRBJ1-2 | TRBV25-1 | ASSQTGGGSDGYT
- | TRBJ1-4 | TRBV9 | ASSDPRTGRDEKLF
- | TRBJ1-1 | TRBV9 | ASGLGGATEAF
- | TRBJ2-3 | TRBV6-1 | ASSVLADGADTQY
- | TRBJ2-7 | TRBV28 | ASSLRDRDIYEQY